These 25 T cell receptor beta chains were sequenced from one sample in a study of blood T cell repertoires in COVID-19. Only in-frame clones appear in the TCRdb table, and some are missing; sequencing was by immunoSEQ multiplex PCR. Among 250,000 to 300,000 clones listed, roughly nine tenths were seen once. Sequencing was done on a sample of PBMCs or T cells enriched from blood (not recorded which). The receptors here all came from a middle-aged woman who had recovered from COVID-19.

This chain uses TRBV28 with TRBJ1-6; D uncertain. CDR1 MDHEN and CDR2 SYDVKM come from the germline V gene. This CDR3 region has 14 residues. With 5 bases removed from V and 6 bases from J, the gap between germline ends came to 11 bases. For the CDR3, the DNA is TGTGCCAGCAGTAAGTTCAGGCGTAATTCACCCCTCCACTTT. This sequence encodes CASSKFRRNSPLHF.

The gene calls are TRBV6-1 and TRBJ2-7; TRBD1 is a possible D gene (5 bases). The CDR3 is 15 residues long. Per the germline V gene, CDR1 is MNHNS and CDR2 is SASEGT. Trimming left V 2 bases short and J 4 bases short, with 15 bases between. The CDR3: CASSEPPGRGYEQYF. The CDR3 DNA follows: TGTGCCAGCAGTGAACCTCCAGGAAGGGGTTACGAGCAGTACTTC.

This chain joins TRBV30 and TRBJ2-1; no firm D call. V was clipped by 1 base and J by 0 bases, with 7 bases between them. The germline V gene encodes CDR1 GTSNPN and CDR2 SVGIG (reference sequence). This CDR3 is built from 14 residues. The DNA of the CDR3 is TGTGCCTGGAGTGATCTTCGCTCCTACAATGAGCAGTTCTTC. Translated: CAWSDLRSYNEQFF.

V is TRBV5-1 and J is TRBJ2-4; D is possibly TRBD2 (6 bases). Per germline, CDR1 SGHRS and CDR2 YFSETQ. The germline V and J ends were trimmed by 4 bases and 4 bases, with 15 bases remaining between them. This CDR3 contains 15 residues. The CDR3 loop is CASSAGTQRKNIQYF. Written as DNA, the CDR3 is TGCGCCAGCAGCGCCGGGACTCAAAGGAAAAACATTCAGTACTTC.

The chain has TRBV7-2 and TRBJ1-2; tentative D call: TRBD1 (6 bases). This CDR3 comprises 16 residues. The germline CDR1 and CDR2 sequences are SGHTA and FQGNSA. The V end was cut by 5 bases, the J end by 5 bases, with 21 bases between. The CDR3 loop reads CASSPRVTGVGYGYTF. Written as DNA, the CDR3 is TGTGCCAGCAGCCCCCGCGTGACAGGAGTAGGATATGGCTACACCTTC.

This chain connects TRBV6-4 to TRBJ1-1, with D perhaps matching TRBD1 (5 bases). Deletions cut 3 bases from V and 3 bases from J, with 23 bases between. Looked up from germline, CDR1 is MRHNA and CDR2 is SNTAGT. The CDR3 length is 18 residues. CDR3: CASSDLCPPGGTYTEAFF. Written as DNA, the CDR3 is TGTGCCAGCAGTGATTTATGCCCACCGGGGGGAACATACACTGAAGCTTTCTTT.

The chain uses TRBV5-5 and TRBJ1-1, with D unresolved. Germline lookup yields CDR1 SGHKS and CDR2 YYEKEE (reference sequence). V lost 2 bases to trimming and J lost 0 bases, with 8 bases between them. The CDR3 is 14 residues long. The CDR3 loop reads CASSFPGLNTEAFF. The DNA of the CDR3 is TGTGCCAGCAGCTTCCCAGGCCTGAACACTGAAGCTTTCTTT.

The J gene is TRBJ2-7, the V gene TRBV19; D might be TRBD1 (5 bases). The V end was cut by 3 bases, the J end by 1 base, with 7 bases between. The CDR3 consists of 13 residues. The V gene's germline CDR1 is LNHDA and CDR2 SQIVND (reference sequence). The CDR3 sequence: CASSIRQSYEQYF. The CDR3 bases are TGTGCCAGTAGTATCAGACAGTCCTACGAGCAGTACTTC.

The chain has TRBV3-1 (or the pseudogene TRBV3-2) and TRBJ1-4; tentatively, D is TRBD1 (5 bases). V lost 4 bases, J lost 14 bases, and 14 bases lay in between. Germline V CDR1 and CDR2: LGHDT, YNNKEL (reference sequence). The CDR3 length is 12 residues. The CDR3 reads CASSLNQGGLFF. CDR3 nucleotide sequence: TGTGCCAGCAGCCTCAACCAGGGAGGGCTGTTTTTT.

The chain couples TRBV30 to TRBJ2-1, with 9 positions matching TRBD2. The germline gives CDR1 GTSNPN, CDR2 SVGIG (reference sequence). The V gene end was trimmed by 0 bases and the J gene end by 3 bases; junction bases not matched to a gene: 3. This CDR3 has 15 residues. The CDR3 bases are TGTGCCTGGAGTGTGGCGACTAGCGGCTACAATGAGCAGTTCTTC. Translated, it gives CAWSVATSGYNEQFF. Filled out from reference TRBV30 and TRBJ2-1, the complete variable domain reads SQTIHQWPATLVQPVGSPLSLECTVEGTSNPNLYWYRQAAGRGLQLLFYSVGIGQISSEVPQNLSASRPQDRQFILSSKKLLLSDSGFYLCAWSVATSGYNEQFFGPGTRLTVL.

This chain uses TRBV18 with TRBJ1-2; D is undetermined. Trimming pared 3 bases from V and 5 bases from J, leaving 4 bases between. CDR1 and CDR2 from the germline V gene are KGHSH and LQKENI. This CDR3 comprises 11 residues. CDR3 bases: TGTGCCAGCTCACCCGGTTATGGCTACACCTTC. Its translation is CASSPGYGYTF.

V and J are TRBV2 and TRBJ1-6, with 9 bases lining up with TRBD1. The CDR3 totals 15 residues. CDR1 and CDR2 (germline): SNHLY, FYNNEI. Trimming cost V 5 bases and J 4 bases; bases outside gene matches: 3. CDR3: CASSSQGAYNSPLHF. Here the CDR3 DNA reads TGTGCCAGCAGTTCACAGGGGGCTTATAATTCACCCCTCCACTTT.

The chain links TRBV30 to TRBJ1-6; D ambiguous. This CDR3 spans 11 amino acids. CDR1 is GTSNPN and CDR2 is SVGIG in the germline V gene (reference sequence). Trimming left V 3 bases short and J 7 bases short, with 4 bases between. CDR3 residues: CAWRENSPLHF. In DNA form, the CDR3 reads TGTGCCTGGAGGGAGAATTCACCCCTCCACTTT.

Notes on this clone: Other DNA sequences of this sample code for an identical CDR3. The J gene is TRBJ1-2, the V gene TRBV14; the match to TRBD1 covers 10 bases. The CDR3 has 13 residues. Trimming at V came to 3 bases and at J to 5 bases, leaving 0 bases not matched to a gene. The germline gives CDR1 SGHDN, CDR2 FVKESK. The CDR3 bases are TGTGCCAGCAGCCAGGGACAGGGGTATGGCTACACCTTC. Its translation is CASSQGQGYGYTF.

The chain uses TRBV5-1 and TRBJ1-4; D might be TRBD1 (6 bases). V was shortened by 0 bases and J by 8 bases, with 14 bases between the two germline ends. The CDR3 is 15 residues long. From germline, CDR1 is SGHRS and CDR2 YFSETQ. CDR3 coding DNA: TGCGCCAGCAGCTTGGCTGTGGGGGCTGGGGAAAAACTGTTTTTT. It yields the protein CASSLAVGAGEKLFF.

The rearrangement links TRBV7-3 to TRBJ2-2; 10 bases match TRBD1. The CDR3 has 15 amino acids. J lost 4 bases, V lost 5 bases, and 4 bases had no gene match. Germline-derived CDR1 and CDR2 are SGHTA and FQGTGA. CDR3 loop: CASSLDRGLTGELFF. CDR3 bases: TGTGCCAGCAGCCTTGACAGGGGGCTCACCGGGGAGCTGTTTTTT. Filled out from reference TRBV7-3 and TRBJ2-2, the complete variable domain reads GAGVSQTPSNKVTEKGKYVELRCDPISGHTALYWYRQSLGQGPEFLIYFQGTGAADDSGLPNDRFFAVRPEGSVSTLKIQRTERGDSAVYLCASSLDRGLTGELFFGEGSRLTVL.

The chain links TRBV20-1 to TRBJ1-6, with D perhaps matching TRBD1 (5 bases). Germline CDR1 DFQATT, CDR2 SNEGSKA (reference sequence). V was trimmed by 3 bases and J by 7 bases, leaving 13 bases between them. The CDR3 is 14 residues long. This CDR3 reads CSASLQGYNSPLHF. CDR3 sequence (DNA): TGCAGTGCTAGTCTTCAGGGATACAATTCACCCCTCCACTTT.

The sample holds one count of this clone. The V call is TRBV20-1, the J call TRBJ1-4; 10 bases match TRBD1. The V gene end was trimmed by 3 bases and the J gene end by 8 bases; junction bases not matched to a gene: 15. The CDR3 length is 17 residues. CDR1 and CDR2 from the germline V gene are DFQATT and SNEGSKA (reference sequence). CDR3 nucleotide sequence: TGCAGTGCTAGTAACCGGGACAGGGGCGCTCGGGGGGAAAAACTGTTTTTT. Translated: CSASNRDRGARGEKLFF.

This chain uses TRBV7-3 with TRBJ1-1; the D is unclear. Germline CDR1 is SGHTA and CDR2 is FQGTGA. Trimming removed 4 bases from V and 0 bases from J, with 6 bases in between. CDR3 size: 13 residues. CDR3 residues: CASSSTLNTEAFF. In nucleotides, the CDR3 is TGTGCCAGCAGCTCCACACTGAACACTGAAGCTTTCTTT.

The J gene is TRBJ2-7, the V gene TRBV7-3, with a possible D match to TRBD2 (5 bases). The length of the CDR3 is 14 residues. V was pared by 2 bases and J by 0 bases, with 8 bases between. Germline V gene sequence: CDR1 SGHTA, CDR2 FQGTGA. The CDR3 is CASSLAGDSYEQYF. Here the CDR3 DNA reads TGTGCCAGCAGCTTAGCGGGTGACTCCTACGAGCAGTACTTC.

This chain joins TRBV4-2 and TRBJ1-1, with TRBD1 matching 7 bases. Unmatched junction bases numbered 12, after V lost 0 bases and J lost 5 bases. Germline V lookup: CDR1 LGHNA, CDR2 YNFKEQ. CDR3 length: 17 amino acids. The CDR3: CASSQEPVRGVGTEAFF. In nucleotides, the CDR3 is TGTGCCAGCAGCCAAGAGCCGGTCAGGGGGGTCGGTACTGAAGCTTTCTTT.

V is TRBV27 and J is TRBJ2-1; possible D gene TRBD1, 6 bases. This CDR3 has 15 amino acids. Germline-derived CDR1 and CDR2 are MNHEY and SMNVEV (reference sequence). V was trimmed by 5 bases and J by 6 bases, leaving 17 bases between them. The CDR3 DNA is TGTGCCAGCAGTCCCCACCGGGGACACAGCAATGAGCAGTTCTTC. This sequence encodes CASSPHRGHSNEQFF.

Only one count was recorded for this clone. In the same sample, other DNA sequences code for this CDR3. The genes are TRBV29-1 and TRBJ1-1; TRBD1 might be the D (5 bases). Germline assignment: CDR1 SQVTM and CDR2 ANQGSEA. V was shortened by 7 bases and J by 1 base, with 10 bases between the two germline ends. The CDR3 length is 12 residues. This CDR3 reads CSAGTGNTEAFF. CDR3 nucleotides: TGCAGCGCTGGTACAGGGAACACTGAAGCTTTCTTT.

The V call is TRBV6-5, the J call TRBJ1-6; D is perhaps TRBD1 (5 bases). This CDR3 contains 15 residues. Germline values: CDR1 MNHEY, CDR2 SVGAGI. Trimming pared 8 bases from V and 5 bases from J, leaving 16 bases between. CDR3 sequence: CASGKTDRDNSPLHF. The CDR3, as DNA: TGTGCCAGCGGGAAAACAGACAGAGATAATTCACCCCTCCACTTT.

V is TRBV5-1 and J is TRBJ1-1, with D uncertain. Germline CDR1 SGHRS, CDR2 YFSETQ. The CDR3 length is 13 residues. Deletions cut 0 bases from V and 10 bases from J, with 13 bases between. CDR3 nucleotides: TGCGCCAGCAGCTTGGATCGGCCCGCGGGAGCTTTCTTT. This gives the protein CASSLDRPAGAFF.